A selection of T cell receptor beta chains follows, all from one sample in a study of OX40 agonist ivuxolimab in advanced cancers. The assay was immunoSEQ multiplex PCR, and TCRdb's table has in-frame clones only and misses some. Of about 75,000 clones in the sample, about 88% were seen once. Material: CD4+ or CD8+ T cells sorted from blood, obtained in a trial of the OX40 agonist ivuxolimab. All receptors derive from an adult with an advanced solid tumor such as melanoma, head and neck, liver or kidney cancer. Both conserved end residues are part of each CDR3. D genes are given only for firm matches. Expanded clones are given a class, and other clones once, few, many or no size at all.

CDR3	DNA	D	J	V	size
CAWVHPRGANVLTF	TGTGCCTGGGTTCATCCTAGGGGGGCCAACGTCCTGACTTTC	-	TRBJ2-6	TRBV30	-
CASSMGANLYSNQPQHF	TGTGCCAGCAGCATGGGGGCCAACCTTTATAGCAATCAGCCCCAGCATTTT	-	TRBJ1-5	TRBV21-1	-
CASSPRFGVVGDNEQFF	TGTGCCAGCAGCCCCCGTTTTGGGGTCGTGGGAGACAATGAGCAGTTCTTC	-	TRBJ2-1	TRBV9	-
CASTPDGGRSGYTF	TGTGCCAGCACCCCCGACGGGGGGCGGAGTGGCTACACCTTC	-	TRBJ1-2	TRBV6-5	-
CASSLAGSYEQYF	TGCGCCAGCAGCTTGGCGGGGTCCTACGAGCAGTACTTC	-	TRBJ2-7	TRBV5-1	once
CASSLDFYEQYF	TGTGCCAGCAGTTTGGACTTCTACGAGCAGTACTTC	-	TRBJ2-7	TRBV28	-
CASSASGTAVGYTF	TGTGCCAGCAGCGCCTCCGGGACAGCGGTCGGCTACACCTTC	TRBD1	TRBJ1-2	TRBV7-9	-
CASSLESGNNEQFF	TGTGCCAGCAGCTTGGAGTCGGGGAATAATGAGCAGTTCTTC	-	TRBJ2-1	TRBV5-4	-
CASSYLVGLNTEAFF	TGTGCCAGCAGCTACCTCGTAGGGTTGAACACTGAAGCTTTCTTT	-	TRBJ1-1	TRBV7-9	-
CASSFGTTNTEAFF	TGTGCCAGCAGCTTTGGGACAACTAACACTGAAGCTTTCTTT	-	TRBJ1-1	TRBV5-5	-
CASSFLPSGGRYNEQFF	TGTGCCAGCAGCTTCCTACCTAGCGGGGGACGATACAATGAGCAGTTCTTC	TRBD2	TRBJ2-1	TRBV7-2	once
CASSPGSFLSTDTQYF	TGTGCCAGCAGTCCCGGGAGCTTTCTAAGCACAGATACGCAGTATTTT	-	TRBJ2-3	TRBV2	-
CASSEGLGSTGELFF	TGTGCCAGCAGTGAGGGGTTAGGATCAACCGGGGAGCTGTTTTTT	-	TRBJ2-2	TRBV2	-
CASALEGIDTQYF	TGTGCCAGCGCCCTAGAGGGCATAGATACGCAGTATTTT	-	TRBJ2-3	TRBV5-8	-